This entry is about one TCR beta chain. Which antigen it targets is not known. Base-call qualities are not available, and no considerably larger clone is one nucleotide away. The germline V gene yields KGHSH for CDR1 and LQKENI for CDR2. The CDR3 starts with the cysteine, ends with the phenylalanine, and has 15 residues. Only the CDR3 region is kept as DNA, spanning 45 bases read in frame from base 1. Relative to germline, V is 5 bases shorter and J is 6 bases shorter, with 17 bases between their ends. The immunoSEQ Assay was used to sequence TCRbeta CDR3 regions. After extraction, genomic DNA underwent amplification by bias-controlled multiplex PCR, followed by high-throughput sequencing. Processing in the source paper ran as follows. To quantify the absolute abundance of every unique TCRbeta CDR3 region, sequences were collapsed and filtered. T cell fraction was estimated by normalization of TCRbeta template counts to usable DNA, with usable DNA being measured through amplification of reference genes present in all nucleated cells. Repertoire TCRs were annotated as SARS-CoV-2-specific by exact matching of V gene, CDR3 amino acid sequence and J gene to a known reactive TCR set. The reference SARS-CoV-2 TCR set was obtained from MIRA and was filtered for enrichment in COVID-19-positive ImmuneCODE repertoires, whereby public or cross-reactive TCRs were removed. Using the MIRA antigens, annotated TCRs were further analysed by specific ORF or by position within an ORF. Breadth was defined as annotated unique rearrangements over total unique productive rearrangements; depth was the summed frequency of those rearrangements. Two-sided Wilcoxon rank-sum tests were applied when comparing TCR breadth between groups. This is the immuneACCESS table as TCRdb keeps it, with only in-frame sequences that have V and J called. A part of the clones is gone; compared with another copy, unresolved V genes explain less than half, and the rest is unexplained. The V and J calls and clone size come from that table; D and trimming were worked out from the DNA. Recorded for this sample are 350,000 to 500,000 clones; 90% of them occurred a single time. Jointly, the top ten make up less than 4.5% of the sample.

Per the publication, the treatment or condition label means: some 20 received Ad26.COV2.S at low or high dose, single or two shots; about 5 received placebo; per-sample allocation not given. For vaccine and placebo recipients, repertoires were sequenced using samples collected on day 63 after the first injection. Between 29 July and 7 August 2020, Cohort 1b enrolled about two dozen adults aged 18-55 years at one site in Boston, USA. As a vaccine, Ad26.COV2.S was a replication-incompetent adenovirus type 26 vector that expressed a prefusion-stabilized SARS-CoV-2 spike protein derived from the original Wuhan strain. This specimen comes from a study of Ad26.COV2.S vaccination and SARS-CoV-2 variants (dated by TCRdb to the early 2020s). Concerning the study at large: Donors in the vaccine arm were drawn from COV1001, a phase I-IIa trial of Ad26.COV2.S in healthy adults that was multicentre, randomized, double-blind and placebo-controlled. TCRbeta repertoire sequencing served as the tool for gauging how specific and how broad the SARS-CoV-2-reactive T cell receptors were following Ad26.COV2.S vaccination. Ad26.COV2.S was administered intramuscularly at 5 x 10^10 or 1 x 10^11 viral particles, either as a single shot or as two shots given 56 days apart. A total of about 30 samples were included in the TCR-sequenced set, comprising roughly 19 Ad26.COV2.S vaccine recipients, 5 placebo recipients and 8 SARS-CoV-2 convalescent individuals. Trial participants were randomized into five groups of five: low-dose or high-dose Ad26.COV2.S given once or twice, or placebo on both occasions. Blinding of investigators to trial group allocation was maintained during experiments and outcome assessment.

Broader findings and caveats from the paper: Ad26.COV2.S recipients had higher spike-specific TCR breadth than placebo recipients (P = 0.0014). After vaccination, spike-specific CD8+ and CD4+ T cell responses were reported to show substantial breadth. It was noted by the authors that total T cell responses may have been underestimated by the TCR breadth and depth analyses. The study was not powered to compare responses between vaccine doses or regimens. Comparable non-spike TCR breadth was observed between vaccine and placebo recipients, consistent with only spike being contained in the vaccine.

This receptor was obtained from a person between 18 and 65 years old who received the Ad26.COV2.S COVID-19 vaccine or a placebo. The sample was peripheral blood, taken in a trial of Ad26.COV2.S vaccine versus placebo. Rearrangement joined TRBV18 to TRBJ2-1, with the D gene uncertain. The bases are TGTGCCAGCTCAACGAACACTGCTGCGGCCAATGAGCAGTTCTTC. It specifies CASSTNTAAANEQFF.